The 14 T cell receptor beta chains given below trace back to one sample, sequenced in a study of response to subunit inactivated influenza vaccine (dated by TCRdb to 2016 to 2018). The library was made by RT-PCR. TCRdb lists the instrument as Illumina HiSeq 2500. TCRdb trimmed public reads at Q25 via fastp, called clones via MiXCR and kept in-frame beta chains. Merged by CDR3 protein, the rows form single entries marked with the most common genes and DNA. For this sample there are 250,000 to 350,000 distinct CDR3 sequences; roughly 20% appear just once. The top ten constitute 10% of the sample. Sequences were derived from PBMCs from blood, sampled about 20 months after vaccination. The receptors come from a man aged 45-69 years who received an inactivated influenza vaccine. Donor details come from another sample of the same person, matched by shared clones.

The V call is TRBV11-2, the J call TRBJ2-1; D could derive from TRBD1 or TRBD2 (5 bases each). Germline CDR1 is SGHAT and CDR2 is FQNNGV. This CDR3 has 17 amino acids. V was cut by 0 bases and J by 2 bases, with 14 bases left in between. The CDR3: CASSLDRTDRAYNEQFF. DNA for the CDR3: TGTGCCAGCAGCTTAGACCGGACTGACAGAGCCTACAATGAGCAGTTCTTC.

This clonotype was detected many times. This chain connects TRBV6-2 or TRBV6-3 to TRBJ1-5; no reliable D call. CDR1 is MNHEY, CDR2 SVGEGT, per germline. The CDR3 sequence is 16 residues long. V was trimmed by 5 bases and J by 0 bases, leaving 14 bases between them. CDR3 sequence reads: CASSTIDNYSNQPQHF. CDR3 nucleotides: TGTGCCAGCAGTACTATTGACAACTATAGCAATCAGCCCCAGCATTTT.

The chain recombines TRBV18 with TRBJ1-6, with D hard to call. This CDR3 is built from 13 residues. V dropped 5 bases and J dropped 7 bases, with 9 bases sitting between them. CDR1 is KGHSH, CDR2 LQKENI, per germline. The DNA of the CDR3 is TGTGCCAGCTCAGCGGACTGGAATTCACCCCTCCACTTT. This translates into CASSADWNSPLHF.

Written as DNA, the CDR3 is TGTGCCAGCAGCTTAGCGTGGACAGGGGAACATGGCTACACCTTC. Protein sequence: CASSLAWTGEHGYTF. The chain joins TRBV7-2 to TRBJ1-2, with 9 bases lining up with TRBD1. The CDR3 consists of 15 residues. With 0 bases clipped from V and 6 bases from J, the junction kept 5 bases outside the gene matches. From germline, CDR1 is SGHTA and CDR2 FQGNSA.

This clonotype was counted once. This chain uses TRBV7-2 with TRBJ1-6, with 9 bases that match TRBD1. V lost 4 bases to trimming and J lost 9 bases; unmatched junction nucleotides: 7. This CDR3 is built from 15 residues. Looked up from germline, CDR1 is SGHTA and CDR2 is FQGNSA. The CDR3 region has the DNA TGTGCCAGCAGCTCGGACAGGGGTTTATTTTCACCCCTCCACTTT. Amino acids: CASSSDRGLFSPLHF.

This clonotype was counted a few times. This chain connects TRBV11-2 to TRBJ1-2; the D gene is possibly TRBD1 (6 bases). This CDR3 spans 14 amino acids. Germline loops: CDR1 SGHAT, CDR2 FQNNGV. With 5 bases removed from V and 4 bases from J, the gap between germline ends came to 14 bases. The CDR3 nucleotides read TGTGCCAGCAGCCCCACGGGGGCGATCTATGGCTACACCTTC. The encoded protein is CASSPTGAIYGYTF.

The chain has TRBV5-4 and TRBJ1-1; D remains ambiguous. The germline V gene encodes CDR1 SGHNT and CDR2 YYREEE (reference sequence). The length of the CDR3 is 16 residues. V lost 3 bases and J 0 bases, leaving 15 bases between the germline ends. The CDR3 coding sequence is TGTGCCAGCAGCTCTGGGAGTCGGGCCATGAACACTGAAGCTTTCTTT. Its protein product is CASSSGSRAMNTEAFF.

In its sample, this clonotype was seen many times. CDR3 amino acids: CASSLAPSTFYGYTF. DNA for the CDR3: TGCGCCAGCAGCTTGGCCCCATCGACTTTCTATGGCTACACCTTC. The V gene is TRBV5-1, the J gene TRBJ1-2; D not resolved. CDR1 and CDR2 from the germline V gene are SGHRS and YFSETQ. Trimming removed 0 bases at V and 4 bases at J, with 13 bases between. This CDR3 comprises 15 residues.

As to this clonotype: Germline is not matched at one junction end, which may reflect a read error. The rearrangement joins TRBV28 to TRBJ1-1; a weak D match, TRBD1 (6 bases). This CDR3 is built from 14 residues. Germline V CDR1 and CDR2: MDHEN, SYDVKM. The CDR3 region is CASSTPQGNTEPFF. The CDR3 DNA sequence: TGTGCCAGCAGTACACCGCAGGGGAACACTGAACCTTTCTTT.

The chain recombines TRBV3-1 with TRBJ2-3; D ambiguous. V lost 1 base and J lost 7, with 15 bases in between. Germline V lookup: CDR1 LGHDT, CDR2 YNNKEL (reference sequence). CDR3 length: 15 residues. In DNA form, the CDR3 reads TGTGCCAGCAGCCAAGGCGAGGTACCCGTCAATACGCAGTATTTT. It yields the protein CASSQGEVPVNTQYF.

This chain joins TRBV29-1 and TRBJ2-1; D remains ambiguous. The length of the CDR3 is 10 residues. V gave up 4 bases and J gave up 5 bases, with 3 bases separating them. CDR1 and CDR2 (germline): SQVTM, ANQGSEA. The DNA for the CDR3 is TGCAGCGTTGTAAACAATGAGCAGTTCTTC. Protein product: CSVVNNEQFF.

Only a few counts were recorded for this clonotype. This chain links TRBV5-1 with TRBJ1-1, with D perhaps TRBD1 (6 bases). The CDR3 runs 15 residues. The V end was cut by 5 bases, the J end by 1 base, with 15 bases between. Germline V gene lookup returns CDR1 SGHRS and CDR2 YFSETQ. The CDR3 region is CASRERDTANTEAFF. The CDR3 nucleotides are TGCGCCAGCAGGGAGAGGGACACCGCGAACACTGAAGCTTTCTTT.

This clonotype was recorded a few times. The V and J genes are TRBV12-3 or TRBV12-4 and TRBJ2-2; D is undetermined. V lost 3 bases and J lost 1, with 6 bases in between. This CDR3 is built from 14 residues. The CDR3 DNA reads TGTGCCAGCAGTTTTTGGGGGAACACCGGGGAGCTGTTTTTT. The encoded protein is CASSFWGNTGELFF.

The CDR3 is CAFKGRGQETQYF. The DNA for the CDR3 is TGTGCCTTTAAGGGGAGGGGGCAAGAGACCCAGTACTTC. The J gene is TRBJ2-5, the V gene TRBV30, with a tentative D call TRBD2 (7 bases). Germline-derived CDR1 and CDR2 are GTSNPN and SVGIG (reference sequence). Trimming removed 7 bases from V and 2 bases from J, with 14 bases in between. CDR3 length equals 13 residues.